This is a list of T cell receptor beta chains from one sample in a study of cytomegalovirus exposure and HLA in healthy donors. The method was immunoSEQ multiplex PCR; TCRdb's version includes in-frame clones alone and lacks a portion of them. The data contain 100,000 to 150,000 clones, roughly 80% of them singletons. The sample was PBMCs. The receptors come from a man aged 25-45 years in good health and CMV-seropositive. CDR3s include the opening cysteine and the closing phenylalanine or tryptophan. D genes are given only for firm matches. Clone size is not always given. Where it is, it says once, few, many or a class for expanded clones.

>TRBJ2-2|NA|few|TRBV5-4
TGTGCCAGCAGGGTAATAGGGGGAACCGGGGAGCTGTTTTTT
CASRVIGGTGELFF
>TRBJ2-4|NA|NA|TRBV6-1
TGTGCCAGCAGTCCCAGGTGGCTAGCCAAAAACATTCAGTACTTC
CASSPRWLAKNIQYF
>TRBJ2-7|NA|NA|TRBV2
TGTGCCAGCAGTCCACAGGGCTCAAACTACGAGCAGTACTTC
CASSPQGSNYEQYF
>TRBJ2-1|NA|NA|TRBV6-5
TGTGCCAGCAGTCGAGTATACAATGAGCAGTTCTTC
CASSRVYNEQFF
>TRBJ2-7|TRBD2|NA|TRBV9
TGTGCCAGCAGCGTAGGACGGCTAGCGGATAACGAGCAGTACTTC
CASSVGRLADNEQYF
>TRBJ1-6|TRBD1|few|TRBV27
TGTGCCAGCAGTTCACTTGCGACAGGGAGCTCCTATAATTCACCCCTCCACTTT
CASSSLATGSSYNSPLHF
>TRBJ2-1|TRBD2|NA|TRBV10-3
TGTGCCAGCAGGGAGGGACTAGCGCCCTACAATGAGCAGTTCTTC
CASREGLAPYNEQFF
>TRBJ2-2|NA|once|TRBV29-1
TGCAGCGTCGTCCTAGGCACCGGGGAGCTGTTTTTT
CSVVLGTGELFF
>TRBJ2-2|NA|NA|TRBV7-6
TGTGCCAGCAGCTACGGTCGGAACACCGGGGAGCTGTTTTTT
CASSYGRNTGELFF
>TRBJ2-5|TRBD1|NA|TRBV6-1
TGTGCCAGCAGTGATCCAGGCCGGGACAGGGGTTGGGAGACCCAGTACTTC
CASSDPGRDRGWETQYF
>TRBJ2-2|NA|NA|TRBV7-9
TGTGCCAGCAGCTTTCCAGGCGGGGAGCTGTTTTTT
CASSFPGGELFF
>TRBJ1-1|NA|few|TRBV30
TGTGCCTGGAGTCAGGGGAGGGCTGAAGCTTTCTTT
CAWSQGRAEAFF